The source of this T cell receptor beta chain is a study of OX40 agonist ivuxolimab in advanced cancers. About the research overall: Patients got intravenous ivuxolimab at 0.01 to 10 mg/kg every 2 weeks. Study results and caveats: Expanded peripheral T cells had an undetermined antigen specificity. Averaging showed that CD8+ T cells had more expanded clones than CD4+ did. CD4+ and CD8+ blood T cells expanded clonally by week 6 at 0.1 to 3.0 mg/kg.

Germline CDR1 reads SGHDN; CDR2 reads FVKESK. V lost 1 base and J lost 3, with 10 bases in between. CDR3 length equals 14 residues. As regards this clone: The target antigen is unknown.

Assay used: immunoSEQ multiplex PCR; TCRdb lists only in-frame clones, some missing. The sample has tens of thousands of clones, approximately 81% seen once; the top ten hold around 22%. The gene calls are TRBV14 and TRBJ2-7, with D tentatively TRBD1 (6 bases). The specimen comprised CD4+ or CD8+ T cells sorted from blood, sampled in a trial of the OX40 agonist ivuxolimab. The clonotype comes from an adult with an advanced solid tumor such as melanoma, head and neck, liver or kidney cancer. The CDR3 sequence is CASSQATGSYEQYF. As DNA, the CDR3 is TGTGCCAGCAGCCAAGCAACAGGGAGCTACGAGCAGTACTTC.